These 16 T cell receptor beta chains originate from one sample sequenced in a study of CD8 T cells in ankylosing spondylitis. The study's findings and limits: In ankylosing spondylitis blood, a motif of seven to nine highly homologous TCR beta variants appeared characteristic.

TCRdb reprocessed the 5' RACE reads with MiXCR, giving one entry per CDR3 protein. Found here are roughly 670,000 distinct CDR3 sequences, under 20% of them singletons; the top ten hold under 20%. The antigens of these receptors remain unknown. Sequencing used blood, either unsorted or a sorted T cell fraction (not recorded which). The receptors were sampled from a male donor with ankylosing spondylitis.

This clonotype has more than one count but fewer than ten. The chain links TRBV6-1 to TRBJ1-4, with a possible D match to TRBD1 (5 bases). Trimming pared 6 bases from V and 0 bases from J, leaving 11 bases between. The CDR3 runs 15 residues. Per germline, CDR1 MNHNS and CDR2 SASEGT. The CDR3, as DNA: TGTGCCAGCAGGGGGGGACCTGCAACTAATGAAAAACTGTTTTTT. This encodes CASRGGPATNEKLFF.

This clonotype has at least ten counts. V is TRBV4-2 and J is TRBJ2-1; TRBD2 matches at 9 bases. The CDR3 length is 17 residues. V dropped 5 bases and J dropped 10; count of bases not matched to a gene: 18. Germline loops: CDR1 LGHNA, CDR2 YNFKEQ. The CDR3 DNA reads as TGTGCCAGCAGCGGCCGGCACAGCGGGAGGAGAAATGGGGAGCAGTTCTTC. It yields the protein CASSGRHSGRRNGEQFF.

The V gene is TRBV4-2, the J gene TRBJ1-1, with 7 positions matching TRBD1. Trimming cost V 0 bases and J 1 base; bases outside gene matches: 8. The germline gives CDR1 LGHNA, CDR2 YNFKEQ. The CDR3 is 17 residues long. DNA of the CDR3: TGTGCCAGCAGCCAAGATCTGACAGGGTTCGGGAACACTGAAGCTTTCTTT. As protein: CASSQDLTGFGNTEAFF.

The rearrangement uses TRBV2 and TRBJ1-5; TRBD1 might be the D (6 bases). CDR1 is SNHLY and CDR2 is FYNNEI in the germline V gene. Trimming stripped 4 bases from V and 5 bases from J, with 12 bases between. This CDR3 contains 14 residues. The CDR3 DNA is TGTGCCAGCAGTGGCCAGGGGTTTGATCAGCCCCAGCATTTT. This sequence encodes CASSGQGFDQPQHF.

This clonotype was picked up a small number of times. The chain uses TRBV6-1 and TRBJ2-1, with D perhaps TRBD2 (7 bases). Germline lookup yields CDR1 MNHNS and CDR2 SASEGT. The CDR3 loop spans 14 amino acids. Trimming removed 6 bases from V and 6 bases from J, with 15 bases in between. CDR3 loop: CASRSGGPANEQFF. CDR3 nucleotide sequence: TGTGCCAGCAGGTCCGGGGGGCCGGCCAATGAGCAGTTCTTC.

The rearrangement uses TRBV5-1 and TRBJ1-2; 7 bases agree with TRBD1. CDR1 and CDR2 from the germline V gene are SGHRS and YFSETQ. CDR3 size: 15 residues. V dropped 4 bases and J dropped 5; count of bases not matched to a gene: 11. As DNA, the CDR3 is TGCGCCAGCAGCCCCCGGGAGGGGGCTGGGTATGGCTACACCTTC. Encoded protein: CASSPREGAGYGYTF.

The chain joins TRBV29-1 to TRBJ1-2, with D perhaps TRBD1 (5 bases). Germline V gene data show CDR1 as SQVTM and CDR2 as ANQGSEA. V dropped 4 bases and J dropped 2 bases, with 20 bases sitting between them. The CDR3 has 16 residues. The DNA of the CDR3 is TGCAGCGTTGGGACCCCCAGGGTTGGAGGGAACTATGGCTACACCTTC. The encoded protein is CSVGTPRVGGNYGYTF. The full variable domain, completed using reference TRBV29-1 and TRBJ1-2, is SAVISQKPSRDICQRGTSLTIQCQVDSQVTMMFWYRQQPGQSLTLIATANQGSEATYESGFVIDKFPISRPNLTFSTLTVSNMSPEDSSIYLCSVGTPRVGGNYGYTFGSGTRLTVV.

The chain uses TRBV4-1 and TRBJ2-3, with D possibly matching TRBD2 (7 bases). With 4 bases removed from V and 5 bases from J, the gap between germline ends came to 13 bases. The CDR3 loop spans 14 amino acids. Looked up from germline, CDR1 is MGHRA and CDR2 is YSYEKL. CDR3 in DNA: TGCGCCAGCAGCCGCGGGGGCCGGGGAGATACGCAGTATTTT. It specifies CASSRGGRGDTQYF.

This clonotype has just a few counts. The V and J genes are TRBV4-2 and TRBJ1-1, with TRBD1 as a possible D gene (6 bases). The V gene's germline CDR1 is LGHNA and CDR2 YNFKEQ. Trimming pared 1 base from V and 1 base from J, leaving 10 bases between. This CDR3 region has 15 residues. The DNA for the CDR3 is TGTGCCAGCAGCCAAGGAGAGACAGGGAACACTGAAGCTTTCTTT. As protein: CASSQGETGNTEAFF.

The rearrangement links TRBV29-1 to TRBJ2-7; TRBD1 is a possible D gene (6 bases). Germline CDR1 and CDR2: SQVTM and ANQGSEA. V was cut by 7 bases and J by 0 bases, with 10 bases left in between. This CDR3 has 12 amino acids. The CDR3 region is CSGTGSSYEQYF. DNA of the CDR3: TGCAGCGGCACAGGGAGCTCCTACGAGCAGTACTTC.

This rearrangement joins TRBV4-1 to TRBJ2-3; TRBD2 matches 9 bases. Germline lookup yields CDR1 MGHRA and CDR2 YSYEKL. The CDR3 is 16 amino acids. J lost 3 bases, V lost 1 base, and 5 bases had no gene match. The CDR3 DNA reads as TGCGCCAGCAGCCAAGTAGCGGGGGTTGTAACAGATACGCAGTATTTT. It is translated as CASSQVAGVVTDTQYF.

The gene calls are TRBV20-1 and TRBJ2-1; D may be TRBD2 (5 bases). The germline V gene has CDR1 DFQATT and CDR2 SNEGSKA (reference sequence). V lost 0 bases to trimming and J lost 0 bases, with 12 bases between them. The CDR3 has 16 residues. DNA of the CDR3: TGCAGTGCTAGAGATCTCGAAGGGAGCTCCTACAATGAGCAGTTCTTC. Translated, it gives CSARDLEGSSYNEQFF.

The chain uses TRBV27 and TRBJ2-4; 10 positions agree with TRBD2. Germline CDR1 MNHEY, CDR2 SMNVEV (reference sequence). The CDR3 is made up of 15 amino acids. Unmatched junction bases numbered 8, after V lost 3 bases and J lost 9 bases. Written as DNA, the CDR3 is TGTGCCAGCAGTTTGTTTAGCGGGGGGCTTGGCATTCAGTACTTC. Its translation is CASSLFSGGLGIQYF.

This clonotype has only a few counts. This chain uses TRBV28 with TRBJ2-7; tentatively, D is TRBD1 (5 bases). V lost 5 bases and J 1 base, leaving 12 bases between the germline ends. The germline V gene encodes CDR1 MDHEN and CDR2 SYDVKM. CDR3 length: 14 amino acids. The CDR3 loop reads CASSQGHNSYEQYF. The CDR3 nucleotides read TGTGCCAGCAGTCAAGGACACAATTCCTACGAGCAGTACTTC.

This clonotype was detected many times. CDR3 residues: CASSLGGLASYEQYF. In DNA, the CDR3 is TGTGCCAGCAGCTTAGGGGGCCTAGCGAGCTACGAGCAGTACTTC. The V call is TRBV7-2, the J call TRBJ2-7; D perhaps matches TRBD2 (6 bases). Germline loops: CDR1 SGHTA, CDR2 FQGNSA. The V end was cut by 1 base, the J end by 3 bases, with 13 bases between. CDR3 length: 15 residues.

There are a few counts of this clonotype. Germline is not matched at one junction end, which may reflect a read error. The CDR3 loop is CASSLGQGVVENIQYF. The CDR3 nucleotides read TGCGCCAGCAGTTTGGGACAGGGGGTCGTGGAAAACATTCAGTACTTC. The rearrangement uses TRBV5-1 and TRBJ2-4, with TRBD1 matching over 11 bases. The CDR3 sequence is 16 residues long. Per germline, CDR1 SGHRS and CDR2 YFSETQ. The full variable domain, its missing parts supplied by reference TRBV5-1 and TRBJ2-4, is KAGVTQTPRYLIKTRGQQVTLSCSPISGHRSVSWYQQTPGQGLQFLFEYFSETQRNKGNFPGRFSGRQFSNSRSEMNVSTLELGDSALYLCASSLGQGVVENIQYFGAGTRLSVL.